The 4 T cell receptor beta chains presented below share a single source sample, sequenced in a study of regulatory T cells in long-lasting Graves disease. Regarding time point: persistent/refractory GD, antithyroid drugs over 5 years with positive TRAb. Construction of the TCR library relied on RNA isolated from PBMCs. TCR beta libraries were built with iRepertoire HTBI primers and Arm-PCR of CDR3 regions. From the multiplex PCR reads, TCRdb called clonotypes with MiXCR, one entry per CDR3 protein. The repertoire consists of a few hundred thousand distinct CDR3 sequences, with 20% to 25% occurring once and the leading ten covering less than 9%. Material: peripheral blood mononuclear cells (PBMCs), obtained when the disease was refractory, from a patient treated with antithyroid drugs. These receptors originate from a female donor with Graves disease.

Turning to this clonotype: An end of the junction does not agree with germline; a read error may underlie this. The chain is built from TRBV12-3 or TRBV12-4 and TRBJ2-5, with D possibly matching TRBD2 (6 bases). CDR3 length equals 15 residues. In nucleotides, the CDR3 is TGTGCCGGCAGTTTATCGGAGGGTGTGGGGGAGACCCAGTACTTC. It is translated as CAGSLSEGVGETQYF.

This clonotype has more than one count but fewer than ten. The chain has TRBV28 and TRBJ2-1; D might be TRBD2 (6 bases). The V end was cut by 6 bases, the J end by 6 bases, with 33 bases between. The germline CDR1 and CDR2 sequences are MDHEN and SYDVKM. The CDR3 loop spans 20 amino acids. CDR3 coding DNA: TGTGCCAGCAGCCTGAGCTACTTTCAGCGGGTTAGGAACCCCGGCAATGAGCAGTTCTTC. Protein: CASSLSYFQRVRNPGNEQFF.

This clonotype was counted a few times. The chain links TRBV27 to TRBJ1-1, with D perhaps TRBD1 (6 bases). Trimming took 5 bases from V and 3 from J, leaving 16 bases between them. Germline V lookup: CDR1 MNHEY, CDR2 SMNVEV (reference sequence). The CDR3 has 15 residues. The CDR3 loop is CASSPFWGLHTEAFF. The CDR3 DNA sequence: TGTGCCAGCAGTCCATTCTGGGGGCTCCACACTGAAGCTTTCTTT.

The table lists this clonotype with a count of one. The chain joins TRBV15 to TRBJ1-6; D unresolved. This CDR3 comprises 15 residues. V lost 0 bases and J 4 bases, leaving 7 bases between the germline ends. Germline V gene lookup returns CDR1 LNHNV and CDR2 YYDKDF (reference sequence). CDR3 in DNA: TGTGCCACCAGCAGAGAGCGGGAATATAATTCACCCCTCCACTTT. Protein sequence: CATSREREYNSPLHF.